The rows below give T cell receptor beta chains drawn from one sample of a study of neurological immune-mediated disorders. From the 5' RACE reads, TCRdb called clonotypes with MiXCR, one entry per CDR3 protein. The data contain around 40,000 distinct CDR3 sequences, 12% of them singletons. Input material: PBMCs. The source of these receptors is a female donor in good health. Both conserved end residues are part of each CDR3. A D gene is named only where the DNA matches it firmly. Size is omitted from some rows. Given values are once, few, many or a class for expanded clones.

d_gene: TRBD1
len: 19
j_gene: TRBJ2-2
abundance: .
v_gene: TRBV2
CDR3aa: CASSEALQGQGKGAGELFF
CDR3nt: TGTGCCAGCAGTGAAGCGCTTCAGGGACAGGGTAAAGGGGCCGGCGAGCTGTTTTTT

d_gene: .
len: 13
j_gene: TRBJ1-6
abundance: many
v_gene: TRBV6-1
CDR3aa: CASQNIGNSPLHF
CDR3nt: TGTGCCAGCCAGAACATCGGAAATTCACCCCTCCACTTT

d_gene: TRBD2
len: 15
j_gene: TRBJ2-1
abundance: few
v_gene: TRBV7-9
CDR3aa: CASSFPGLAVLEQFF
CDR3nt: TGTGCCAGCAGCTTTCCGGGACTAGCGGTTCTGGAGCAGTTCTTC

d_gene: .
len: 14
j_gene: TRBJ2-5
abundance: many
v_gene: TRBV9
CDR3aa: CASSAQRGRGTQYF
CDR3nt: TGTGCCAGCAGCGCCCAACGCGGACGGGGGACCCAGTACTTC

d_gene: TRBD1
len: 14
j_gene: TRBJ2-7
abundance: many
v_gene: TRBV2
CDR3aa: CASSLGQGTYEQYF
CDR3nt: TGTGCCAGCAGCCTAGGACAGGGAACCTACGAGCAGTACTTC

d_gene: TRBD2
len: 16
j_gene: TRBJ2-1
abundance: many
v_gene: TRBV5-1
CDR3aa: CASSFPGTSNPNEQFF
CDR3nt: TGCGCCAGCAGCTTCCCCGGGACTAGCAACCCCAATGAGCAGTTCTTC

d_gene: TRBD2
len: 15
j_gene: TRBJ2-1
abundance: many
v_gene: TRBV20-1
CDR3aa: CSARDYAGGPQEQFF
CDR3nt: TGCAGTGCTAGAGATTATGCGGGAGGGCCCCAAGAGCAGTTCTTC

d_gene: TRBD2
len: 16
j_gene: TRBJ2-1
abundance: many
v_gene: TRBV13
CDR3aa: CASSLKVWASGRLRFF
CDR3nt: TGTGCCAGCAGCCTAAAGGTCTGGGCTAGCGGGAGGTTAAGGTTCTTC

d_gene: .
len: 12
j_gene: TRBJ1-4
abundance: many
v_gene: TRBV12-3/TRBV12-4
CDR3aa: CATTRVGEKLFF
CDR3nt: TGTGCCACCACCCGGGTGGGGGAAAAACTGTTTTTT

d_gene: .
len: 15
j_gene: TRBJ2-1
abundance: many
v_gene: TRBV5-1
CDR3aa: CASSLARSQYNEQFF
CDR3nt: TGCGCCAGCAGCTTGGCGCGGTCGCAGTACAATGAGCAGTTCTTC

d_gene: .
len: 16
j_gene: TRBJ1-4
abundance: many
v_gene: TRBV3-1
CDR3aa: CASSRLQGSTNEKLFF
CDR3nt: TGTGCCAGCAGCCGCCTACAGGGATCAACTAATGAAAAACTGTTTTTT

d_gene: .
len: 16
j_gene: TRBJ1-3
abundance: many
v_gene: TRBV4-1
CDR3aa: CASSQVKGSGGNTIYF
CDR3nt: TGCGCCAGCAGCCAAGTGAAGGGTTCGGGAGGAAACACCATATATTTT

d_gene: .
len: 18
j_gene: TRBJ2-1
abundance: medium-sized
v_gene: TRBV2
CDR3aa: CASSERSGLPIVYNEQFF
CDR3nt: TGTGCCAGCAGTGAAAGATCGGGATTACCAATAGTCTACAATGAGCAGTTCTTC

d_gene: .
len: 13
j_gene: TRBJ1-5
abundance: .
v_gene: TRBV7-9
CDR3aa: CASSLAQGSPQHF
CDR3nt: TGTGCCAGCAGCTTAGCGCAAGGGTCGCCCCAGCATTTT

d_gene: TRBD2
len: 15
j_gene: TRBJ2-3
abundance: .
v_gene: TRBV20-1
CDR3aa: CSASPGTSGTDTKYF
CDR3nt: TGCAGTGCTAGCCCCGGGACTAGCGGGACAGATACGAAGTATTTT

d_gene: .
len: 14
j_gene: TRBJ2-1
abundance: many
v_gene: TRBV5-1
CDR3aa: CASSPLSGSNEQFF
CDR3nt: TGCGCCAGCAGCCCCCTGTCAGGGAGCAATGAGCAGTTCTTC

d_gene: .
len: 16
j_gene: TRBJ1-2
abundance: many
v_gene: TRBV6-1
CDR3aa: CASSERDGTLRRGYTF
CDR3nt: TGTGCCAGCAGTGAAAGAGACGGGACGCTCCGTCGGGGCTACACCTTC